This record covers a single T cell receptor beta chain. Antigen specificity is unknown. CDR1 and CDR2 (germline): SGHRS, YFSETQ. The CDR3 is made up of 14 amino acids. Trimming took 2 bases from V and 6 from J; bases not matched to a gene: 5. Latent tuberculosis screening used tuberculin skin test and IGRA at entry. The protocol was immunoSEQ multiplex PCR, while the TCRdb copy is restricted to in-frame clones and leaves out a portion. The data contain about 24,000 clones, around 95% of them singletons. These data originate in a study of T cells in tuberculosis. Whole-study context: The T cells targeted glucose monomycolate, a mycobacterial lipid, via CD1B. IGRA-negative adolescents, IGRA-positive adolescents with latent tuberculosis and adults with active tuberculosis formed this South African cohort. Study results and limitations: Cases with active tuberculosis were adults, while controls were adolescents.

The sequenced sample consisted of PBMCs. V usage is TRBV5-1 and J usage is TRBJ1-3; TRBD1 matches 7 bases. The receptor was derived from a donor between 10 and 35 years old with latent tuberculosis or without tuberculosis infection. The CDR3 bases are TGCGCCAGCAGCTTCCGGACAGGAGAAAACACCATATATTTT. It specifies CASSFRTGENTIYF.